The sequence of this T cell receptor beta chain was determined in a study of shared clonotypes between healthy human individuals. Here immunoSEQ multiplex PCR was the method, and the copy in TCRdb shows in-frame clones only, minus some. This repertoire shows about 2.3 million clones, less than 95% found once; its top ten account for more than 0.35%. The CDR3 spans 14 residues. Trimming cost V 1 base and J 1 base, with 7 bases left between them. Germline V CDR1 and CDR2: KGHSH, LQKENI. The sequencing sample was made of naive CD4+ T cells from PBMCs. Subset indicated: CD45RA+ positively selected. The chain employs TRBV18 and TRBJ1-1; unclear D gene. The clonotype originates from a man younger than 30 in good health. Some clones in this sample may be carry-over from other donors' samples. CDR3 loop: CASSPLGPNTEAFF. CDR3 in DNA: TGTGCCAGCTCACCACTAGGTCCGAACACTGAAGCTTTCTTT. The entire variable domain, with the rest obtained from reference TRBV18 and TRBJ1-1, is as follows: NAGVMQNPRHLVRRRGQEARLRCSPMKGHSHVYWYRQLPEEGLKFMVYLQKENIIDESGMPKERFSAEFPKEGPSILRIQQVVRGDSAAYFCASSPLGPNTEAFFGQGTRLTVV.